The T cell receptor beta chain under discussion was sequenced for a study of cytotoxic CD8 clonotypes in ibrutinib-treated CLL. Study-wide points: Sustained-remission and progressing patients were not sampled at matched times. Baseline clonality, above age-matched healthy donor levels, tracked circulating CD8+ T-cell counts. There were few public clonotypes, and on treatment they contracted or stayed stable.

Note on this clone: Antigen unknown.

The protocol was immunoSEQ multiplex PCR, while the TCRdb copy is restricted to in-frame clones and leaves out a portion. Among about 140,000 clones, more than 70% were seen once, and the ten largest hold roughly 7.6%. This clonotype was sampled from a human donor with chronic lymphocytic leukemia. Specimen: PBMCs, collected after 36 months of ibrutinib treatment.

The DNA of the CDR3 is TGTGCCAGCAGCTTGGGACTAGCGGGAGCTACGCAGTATTTT. Protein sequence: CASSLGLAGATQYF. The V and J genes are TRBV5-8 and TRBJ2-3; TRBD2 agrees at 12 bases. The CDR3 covers 14 residues. Germline V gene lookup returns CDR1 SGHTS and CDR2 YDEGEE. V gave up 0 bases and J gave up 8 bases; unmatched junction bases: 1. Combining the CDR3 with reference TRBV5-8 and TRBJ2-3 gives the whole variable domain EAGVTQSPTHLIKTRGQQATLRCSPISGHTSVYWYQQALGLGLQFLLWYDEGEERNRGNFPPRFSGRQFPNYSSELNVNALELEDSALYLCASSLGLAGATQYFGPGTRLTVL.